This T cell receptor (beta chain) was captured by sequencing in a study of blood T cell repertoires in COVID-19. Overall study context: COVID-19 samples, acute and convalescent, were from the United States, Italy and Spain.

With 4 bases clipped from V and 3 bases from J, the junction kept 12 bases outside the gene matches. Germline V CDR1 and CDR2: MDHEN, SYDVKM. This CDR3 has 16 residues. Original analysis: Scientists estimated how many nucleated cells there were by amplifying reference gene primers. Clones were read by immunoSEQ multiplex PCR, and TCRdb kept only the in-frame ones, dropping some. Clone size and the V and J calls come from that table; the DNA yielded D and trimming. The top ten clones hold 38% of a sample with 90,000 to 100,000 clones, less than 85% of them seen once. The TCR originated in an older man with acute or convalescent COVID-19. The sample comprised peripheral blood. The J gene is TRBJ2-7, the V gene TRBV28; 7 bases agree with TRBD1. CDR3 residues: CASSYPTGQTYYEQYF. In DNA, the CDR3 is TGTGCCAGCAGTTATCCCACGGGACAGACCTACTACGAGCAGTACTTC.